The entry below gives a single T cell receptor beta chain sequence along with its context. The target antigen is unknown. Trimming took off 8 bases at V and 1 base at J, with 9 bases between the two ends. This CDR3 contains 12 residues. Germline V gene sequence: CDR1 MNHEY, CDR2 SVGAGI. This sample was taken from a study of regulatory dendritic cells for organ transplantation. Findings of the study overall: Naive CD4+ and CD8+ repertoires were highly diverse; memory CD8+ was most oligoclonal. Memory CD8+ clonal expansion seemed more limited with regulatory than mature dendritic cells.

Here immunoSEQ multiplex PCR was the method, and the copy in TCRdb shows in-frame clones only, minus some. The data hold tens of thousands of clones, with roughly 85% observed a single time. This sequence joins TRBV6-5 and TRBJ2-7; TRBD1 is a possible D gene (6 bases). Specimen: naive CD4+ T cells from blood. Specified subset: CD45RA+ naive T cells. The clonotype was recovered from a human donor in good health. The CDR3 sequence: CASRDTSYEQYF. The DNA of the CDR3 is TGTGCCAGCCGGGACACATCCTACGAGCAGTACTTC.